The T cell receptor (beta chain) described here comes from a study of blood T cell repertoires in COVID-19. Trimming cost V 4 bases and J 8 bases, with 17 bases left between them. CDR1 is SQVTM, CDR2 ANQGSEA, per germline. The CDR3 is made up of 14 amino acids. The protocol was immunoSEQ multiplex PCR, while the TCRdb copy is restricted to in-frame clones and leaves out a portion. The table lists around 460,000 clones, 70% to 90% of them singletons. Sequencing used peripheral blood. The sequence was obtained from a young man with COVID-19, enrolled during active disease. The J gene is TRBJ1-4, the V gene TRBV29-1; D unresolved. CDR3 nucleotides: TGCAGCGTTGCCTTCGACTCATGGGAGGAAAAACTGTTTTTT. Amino acid sequence: CSVAFDSWEEKLFF.